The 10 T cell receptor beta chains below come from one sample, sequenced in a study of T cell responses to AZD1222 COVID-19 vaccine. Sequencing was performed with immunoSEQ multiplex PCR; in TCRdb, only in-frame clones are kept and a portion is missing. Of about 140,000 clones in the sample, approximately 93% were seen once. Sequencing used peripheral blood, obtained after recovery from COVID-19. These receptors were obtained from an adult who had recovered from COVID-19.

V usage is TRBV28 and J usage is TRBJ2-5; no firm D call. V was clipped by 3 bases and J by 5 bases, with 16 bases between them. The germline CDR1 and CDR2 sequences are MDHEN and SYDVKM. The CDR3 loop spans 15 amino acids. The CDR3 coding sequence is TGTGCCAGCAGTTTGCGACCAATCTCTATGGAGACCCAGTACTTC. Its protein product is CASSLRPISMETQYF.

This CDR3 is CASSLGSTDTQYF. In DNA, the CDR3 is TGTGCCAGCAGTTTAGGGAGCACAGATACGCAGTATTTT. The chain couples TRBV27 to TRBJ2-3; D gene ambiguous. Trimming pared 2 bases from V and 0 bases from J, leaving 3 bases between. The germline V gene encodes CDR1 MNHEY and CDR2 SMNVEV (reference sequence). CDR3 size: 13 residues.

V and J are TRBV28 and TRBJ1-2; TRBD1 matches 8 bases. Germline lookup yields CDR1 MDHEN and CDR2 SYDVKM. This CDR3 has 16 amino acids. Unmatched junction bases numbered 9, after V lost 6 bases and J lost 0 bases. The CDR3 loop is CASSLGDRLANYGYTF. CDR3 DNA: TGTGCCAGCAGCCTGGGGGACAGGCTTGCTAACTATGGCTACACCTTC.

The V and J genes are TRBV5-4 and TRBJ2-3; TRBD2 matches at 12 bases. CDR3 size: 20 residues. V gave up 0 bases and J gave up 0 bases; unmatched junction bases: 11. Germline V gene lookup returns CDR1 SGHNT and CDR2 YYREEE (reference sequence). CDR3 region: CASSLGGVGTSGSSTDTQYF. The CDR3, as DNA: TGTGCCAGCAGCTTGGGGGGGGTAGGGACTAGCGGGTCTAGCACAGATACGCAGTATTTT. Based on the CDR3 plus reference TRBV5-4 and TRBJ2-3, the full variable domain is ETGVTQSPTHLIKTRGQQVTLRCSSQSGHNTVSWYQQALGQGPQFIFQYYREEENGRGNFPPRFSGLQFPNYSSELNVNALELDDSALYLCASSLGGVGTSGSSTDTQYFGPGTRLTVL.

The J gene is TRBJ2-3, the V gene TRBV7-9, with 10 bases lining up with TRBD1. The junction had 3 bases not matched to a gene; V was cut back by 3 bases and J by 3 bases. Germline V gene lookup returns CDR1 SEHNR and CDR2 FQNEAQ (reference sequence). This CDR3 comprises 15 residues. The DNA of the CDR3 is TGTGCCAGCAGCTTTCGGACAGGGGGGACAGATACGCAGTATTTT. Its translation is CASSFRTGGTDTQYF.

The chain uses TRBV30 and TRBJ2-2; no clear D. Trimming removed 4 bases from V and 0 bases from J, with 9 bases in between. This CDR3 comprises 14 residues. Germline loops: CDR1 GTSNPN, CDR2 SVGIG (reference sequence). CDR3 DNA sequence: TGTGCCTGGACTGTTCAGACGAACACCGGGGAGCTGTTTTTT. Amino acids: CAWTVQTNTGELFF. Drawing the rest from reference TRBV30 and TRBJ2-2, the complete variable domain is SQTIHQWPATLVQPVGSPLSLECTVEGTSNPNLYWYRQAAGRGLQLLFYSVGIGQISSEVPQNLSASRPQDRQFILSSKKLLLSDSGFYLCAWTVQTNTGELFFGEGSRLTVL.

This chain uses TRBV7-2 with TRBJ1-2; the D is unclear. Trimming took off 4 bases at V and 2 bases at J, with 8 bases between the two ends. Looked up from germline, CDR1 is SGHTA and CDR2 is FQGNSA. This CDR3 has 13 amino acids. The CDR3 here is CASSSVVNYGYTF. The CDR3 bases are TGTGCCAGCAGCTCGGTGGTGAACTATGGCTACACCTTC. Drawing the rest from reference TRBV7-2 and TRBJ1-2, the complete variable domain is GAGVSQSPSNKVTEKGKDVELRCDPISGHTALYWYRQSLGQGLEFLIYFQGNSAPDKSGLPSDRFSAERTGGSVSTLTIQRTQQEDSAVYLCASSSVVNYGYTFGSGTRLTVV.

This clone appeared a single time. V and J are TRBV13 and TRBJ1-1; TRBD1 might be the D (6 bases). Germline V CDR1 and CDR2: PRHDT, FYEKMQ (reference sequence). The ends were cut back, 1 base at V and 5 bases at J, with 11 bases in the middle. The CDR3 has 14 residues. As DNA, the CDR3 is TGTGCCAGCAGCTTAGTACAGGGAGGGACTGAAGCTTTCTTT. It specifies CASSLVQGGTEAFF.

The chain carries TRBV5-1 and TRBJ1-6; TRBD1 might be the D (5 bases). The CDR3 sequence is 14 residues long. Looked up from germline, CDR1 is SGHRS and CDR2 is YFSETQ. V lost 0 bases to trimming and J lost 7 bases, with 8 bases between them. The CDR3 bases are TGCGCCAGCAGCTTGGGACAGCTCAATTCACCCCTCCACTTT. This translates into CASSLGQLNSPLHF.

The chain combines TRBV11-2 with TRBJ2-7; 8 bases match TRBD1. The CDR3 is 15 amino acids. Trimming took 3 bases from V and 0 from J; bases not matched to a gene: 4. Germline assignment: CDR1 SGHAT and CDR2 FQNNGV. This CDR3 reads CASSFGQGRSYEQYF. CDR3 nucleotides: TGTGCCAGCAGCTTTGGACAGGGCCGCTCCTACGAGCAGTACTTC.